This TCR beta chain emerged from a study of blood T cell repertoires in COVID-19. V was pared by 5 bases and J by 7 bases, with 15 bases between. The CDR3 consists of 14 residues. The germline CDR1 and CDR2 sequences are MDHEN and SYDVKM. Profiling relied on immunoSEQ multiplex PCR, and the TCRdb table lists in-frame clones only, not all of them. The table records tens of thousands of clones, around 90% of them present only once. The V and J genes are TRBV28 and TRBJ2-1; possibly TRBD1 for D (5 bases). Sequenced sample: peripheral blood. This receptor was taken from a man aged 50-59 years with acute or convalescent COVID-19. The CDR3 protein is CASSHQGFGNEQFF. CDR3 DNA sequence: TGTGCCAGCAGTCACCAGGGTTTTGGGAATGAGCAGTTCTTC.